This T cell receptor (beta chain) was identified in a study of post-analysis software for immune sequencing data. The CDR3 is 14 residues long. The germline CDR1 and CDR2 sequences are SGHRS and YFSETQ. Trimming left V 7 bases short and J 1 base short, with 14 bases between. This clonotype appeared once. Its matching antigen is unknown. Unique molecular identifiers were carried by the TCR beta cDNA libraries. TCRdb reanalysed the PCR reads using MiXCR and keeps one entry per CDR3 protein. The repertoire holds roughly 170,000 distinct CDR3 sequences, with approximately 30% as singletons. Findings and caveats of the study: Four or five TRBV segments, including TRBV5-6, TRBV5-1 and TRBV20-1, were more frequent in patients than controls.

This sequence joins TRBV5-1 and TRBJ1-1; D remains ambiguous. The sample consisted of blood. The sequence came from a girl aged 5-17 years with multiple sclerosis. In DNA, the CDR3 is TGCGCCAGCTGTGTAGGGCAGCAGAACACTGAAGCTTTCTTT. This encodes CASCVGQQNTEAFF.